The text below deals with one T cell receptor beta chain. Selection for sequencing was limited to patients who had shown CD8+CD57+ cell expansion by flow cytometry. Each patient carried a diagnosis of severe acquired aplastic anemia. TCR beta VDJ and CDR3 profiles were obtained from a genomic DNA template. In TCRdb, the reads were re-called with MiXCR into one record per CDR3 protein. The table records 220,000 or so distinct CDR3 sequences, about 62% of them present only once. This entry comes from a study of CD8+CD57+ T cells in acquired aplastic anemia. Trimming cost V 3 bases and J 4 bases, with 7 bases left between them. CDR1 is LGHNA and CDR2 is YNFKEQ in the germline V gene. The CDR3 contains 13 residues.

The chain combines TRBV4-2 with TRBJ2-1; TRBD1 is a possible D gene (5 bases). The source is a human donor with aplastic anemia. Source material: sorted CD4+, CD8+, or CD8+CD57+ T cells (not recorded which) from PBMCs. CDR3 DNA sequence: TGTGCCAGCAGCCACAGGGCTTACAATGAGCAGTTCTTC. Protein product: CASSHRAYNEQFF.